A single sample gave rise to the 7 T cell receptor beta chains below, sequenced in a study of cytomegalovirus exposure and HLA in healthy donors. PCR involved 60 Vbeta and 13 Jbeta primers. TCRdb's table, derived via immunoSEQ multiplex PCR, lists solely in-frame clones and lacks some. The sample has 100,000 to 150,000 clones, 60% to 85% seen once. Sequenced material: PBMCs. The receptors shown here come from a woman in her thirties or forties in good health and CMV-seronegative.

The rearrangement uses TRBV6-6 and TRBJ1-2; no clear D gene. V lost 6 bases and J lost 9, with 11 bases in between. Germline lookup yields CDR1 MNHNY and CDR2 SVGAGI (reference sequence). The CDR3 is 11 amino acids. The CDR3 sequence is CASSRELSYTF. The CDR3 DNA reads as TGTGCCAGCAGCCGGGAGCTAAGCTACACCTTC.

The rearrangement joins TRBV9 to TRBJ2-3; D remains unclear. Trimming cost V 0 bases and J 1 base, with 15 bases left between them. The CDR3 runs 17 residues. Germline V lookup: CDR1 SGDLS, CDR2 YYNGEE. CDR3 in amino acids: CASSVGSQQLGTDTQYF. The CDR3 DNA reads TGTGCCAGCAGCGTAGGTTCACAGCAACTGGGCACAGATACGCAGTATTTT.

V is TRBV6-6 and J is TRBJ1-1; D uncertain. V lost 1 base, J lost 3 bases, and 9 bases lay in between. The CDR3 sequence is 14 residues long. CDR1 is MNHNY, CDR2 SVGAGI, per germline (reference sequence). The CDR3 region has the DNA TGTGCCAGCAGTTACTATGGGGAGGACACTGAAGCTTTCTTT. It specifies CASSYYGEDTEAFF.

This clone was seen more than once but under ten times. The rearrangement uses TRBV25-1 and TRBJ1-5, with D possibly matching TRBD1 (5 bases). Between the trimmed V and J ends, which lost 3 bases and 5 bases, there was a span of 8 bases. This CDR3 is built from 13 residues. Per the germline V gene, CDR1 is MGHDK and CDR2 is SYGVNS. CDR3: CASSDRVDQPQHF. The DNA for the CDR3 is TGTGCCAGCAGTGACAGGGTCGATCAGCCCCAGCATTTT. Complete variable domain (other parts from reference TRBV25-1 and TRBJ1-5): EADIYQTPRYLVIGTGKKITLECSQTMGHDKMYWYQQDPGMELHLIHYSYGVNSTEKGDLSSESTVSRIRTEHFPLTLESARPSHTSQYLCASSDRVDQPQHFGDGTRLSIL.

The chain uses TRBV10-3 and TRBJ1-4; the D gene is possibly TRBD1 (5 bases). The CDR3 runs 15 residues. CDR1 ENHRY and CDR2 SYGVKD come from the germline V gene. Deletions cut 0 bases from V and 5 bases from J, with 10 bases between. In nucleotides, the CDR3 is TGTGCCATCAGTGAGTCGGCGGGGGTAAATGAAAAACTGTTTTTT. Protein product: CAISESAGVNEKLFF.

The rearrangement joins TRBV7-8 to TRBJ2-5; D uncertain. The CDR3 is 14 amino acids. CDR1 is SGHVS and CDR2 is FQNEAQ in the germline V gene. Deletions cut 4 bases from V and 5 bases from J, with 14 bases between. CDR3 sequence (DNA): TGTGCCAGCAGCTCCCTGAAGCCCGAGGAGACCCAGTACTTC. Translation gives CASSSLKPEETQYF.

The J gene is TRBJ2-4, the V gene TRBV5-6; 7 bases align to TRBD1. Per germline, CDR1 SGHDT and CDR2 YYEEEE. The V segment lost 0 bases and the J segment 12 bases; nucleotides outside the gene matches: 9. The length of the CDR3 is 14 residues. The DNA of the CDR3 is TGTGCCAGCAGCTTGGGGCCCTTCCGGGACAGTCAGTACTTC. Residues: CASSLGPFRDSQYF.